This T cell receptor beta chain was observed in a study of cytomegalovirus exposure and HLA in healthy donors. For the study at large: The approximately 710 first-cohort repertoires and the roughly 130 validation repertoires shared the same platform, a later analysis reported.

The V end was cut by 5 bases, the J end by 5 bases, with 9 bases between. From germline, CDR1 is MNHEY and CDR2 SMNVEV (reference sequence). This CDR3 is built from 13 residues. In the case of this clone: Other DNA sequences within the sample encode an identical CDR3.

Clones were read by immunoSEQ multiplex PCR, and TCRdb kept only the in-frame ones, dropping some. The sample gives 200,000 to 250,000 clones, roughly 84% of which show up once; 1.5% to 2% is in the top ten. V usage is TRBV27 and J usage is TRBJ2-2, with D possibly matching TRBD2 (5 bases). Sequencing was performed on PBMCs. The TCR comes from a young woman in good health and CMV-seropositive. The CDR3 sequence is CASSPTGTGELFF. The DNA of the CDR3 is TGTGCCAGCAGTCCCACGGGGACCGGGGAGCTGTTTTTT.